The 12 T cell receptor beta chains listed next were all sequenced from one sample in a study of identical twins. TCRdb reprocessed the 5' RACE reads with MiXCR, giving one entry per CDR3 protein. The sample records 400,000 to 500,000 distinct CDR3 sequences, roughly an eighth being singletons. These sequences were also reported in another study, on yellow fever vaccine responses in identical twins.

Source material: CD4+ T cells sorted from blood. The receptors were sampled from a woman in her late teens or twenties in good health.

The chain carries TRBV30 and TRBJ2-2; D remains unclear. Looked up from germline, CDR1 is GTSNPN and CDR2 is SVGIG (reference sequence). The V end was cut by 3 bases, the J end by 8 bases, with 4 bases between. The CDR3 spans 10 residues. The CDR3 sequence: CAWSLGELFF. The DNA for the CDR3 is TGTGCCTGGAGCCTGGGGGAGCTGTTTTTT.

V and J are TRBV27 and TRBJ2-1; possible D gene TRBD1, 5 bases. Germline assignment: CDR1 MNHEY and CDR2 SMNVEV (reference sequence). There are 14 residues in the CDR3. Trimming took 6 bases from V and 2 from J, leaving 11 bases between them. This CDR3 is CASSSGPPYNEQFF. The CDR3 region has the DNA TGTGCCAGCAGCTCAGGGCCCCCCTACAATGAGCAGTTCTTC.

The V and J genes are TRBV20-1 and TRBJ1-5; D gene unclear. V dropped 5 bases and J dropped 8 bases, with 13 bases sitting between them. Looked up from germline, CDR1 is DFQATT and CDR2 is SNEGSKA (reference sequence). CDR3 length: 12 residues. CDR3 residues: CSAGLGTEPQHF. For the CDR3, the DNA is TGCAGTGCTGGTCTCGGCACGGAGCCCCAGCATTTT.

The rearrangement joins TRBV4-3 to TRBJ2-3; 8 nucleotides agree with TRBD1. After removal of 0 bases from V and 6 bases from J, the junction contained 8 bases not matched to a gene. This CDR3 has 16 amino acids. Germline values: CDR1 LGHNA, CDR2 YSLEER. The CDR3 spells CASSQETGVPRDTQYF. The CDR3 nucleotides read TGCGCCAGCAGCCAAGAGACAGGGGTGCCCCGGGATACGCAGTATTTT.

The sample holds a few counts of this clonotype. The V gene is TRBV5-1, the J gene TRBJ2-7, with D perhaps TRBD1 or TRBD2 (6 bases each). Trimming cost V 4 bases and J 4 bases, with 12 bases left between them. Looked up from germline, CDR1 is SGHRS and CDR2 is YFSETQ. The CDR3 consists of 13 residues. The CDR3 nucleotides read TGCGCCAGCAGCAAGGGGGGTGGTTACGAGCAGTACTTC. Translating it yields CASSKGGGYEQYF.

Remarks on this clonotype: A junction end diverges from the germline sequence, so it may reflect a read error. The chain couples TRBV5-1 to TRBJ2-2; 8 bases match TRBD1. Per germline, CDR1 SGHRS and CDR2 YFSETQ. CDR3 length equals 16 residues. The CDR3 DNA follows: TGCGCCTGCAGCCTGATTGACAGGGGTGGCACCGGGGAGCTGTTTTTT. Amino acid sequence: CACSLIDRGGTGELFF.

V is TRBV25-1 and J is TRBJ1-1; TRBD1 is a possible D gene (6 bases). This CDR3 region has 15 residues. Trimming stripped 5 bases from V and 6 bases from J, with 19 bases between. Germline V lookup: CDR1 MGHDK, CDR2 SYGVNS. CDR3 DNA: TGTGCCAGCAGTATAGGGGGGGCGTTCGGGGCTGAAGCTTTCTTT. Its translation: CASSIGGAFGAEAFF.

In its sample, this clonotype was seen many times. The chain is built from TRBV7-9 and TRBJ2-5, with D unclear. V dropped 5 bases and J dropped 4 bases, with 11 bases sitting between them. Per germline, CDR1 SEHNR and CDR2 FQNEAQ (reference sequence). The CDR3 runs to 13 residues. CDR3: CASSARSAETQYF. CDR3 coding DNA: TGTGCCAGCAGCGCCAGATCGGCAGAGACCCAGTACTTC.

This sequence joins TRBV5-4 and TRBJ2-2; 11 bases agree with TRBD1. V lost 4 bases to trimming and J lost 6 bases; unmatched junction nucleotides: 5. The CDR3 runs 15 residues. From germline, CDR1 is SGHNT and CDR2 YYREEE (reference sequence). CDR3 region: CASSTGTGGAGELFF. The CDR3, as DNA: TGTGCCAGCAGCACCGGGACAGGGGGGGCCGGGGAGCTGTTTTTT.

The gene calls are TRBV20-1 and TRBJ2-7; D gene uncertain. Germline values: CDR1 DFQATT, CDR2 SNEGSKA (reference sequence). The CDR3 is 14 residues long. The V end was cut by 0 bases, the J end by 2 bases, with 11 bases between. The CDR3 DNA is TGCAGTGCTAGAGATCCTCGCGGACCCTACGAGCAGTACTTC. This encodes CSARDPRGPYEQYF.

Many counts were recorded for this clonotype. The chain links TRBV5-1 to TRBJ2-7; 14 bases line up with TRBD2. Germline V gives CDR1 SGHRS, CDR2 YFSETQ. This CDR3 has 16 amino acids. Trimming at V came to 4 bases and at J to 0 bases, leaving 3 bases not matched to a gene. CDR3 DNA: TGCGCCAGCAGCCTCGGACTAGCGGGGGGCTCCTACGAGCAGTACTTC. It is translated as CASSLGLAGGSYEQYF.

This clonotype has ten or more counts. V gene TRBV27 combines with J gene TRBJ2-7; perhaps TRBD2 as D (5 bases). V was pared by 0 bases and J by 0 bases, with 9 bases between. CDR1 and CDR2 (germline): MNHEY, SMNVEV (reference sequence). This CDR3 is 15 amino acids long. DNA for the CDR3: TGTGCCAGCAGTTTATCCTTAGCGACCTCCTACGAGCAGTACTTC. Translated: CASSLSLATSYEQYF.